The 29 T cell receptor beta chains below come from one sample, sequenced in a study of blood T cell repertoires in COVID-19 (TCRdb year 2020). The library was made by the immunoSEQ multiplex PCR assay. The source is immuneACCESS, and TCRdb retained only in-frame sequences with V and J called. Part of the clones is not carried over; for the studies checked, unresolved V genes explain less than half of this, and the remainder is unexplained. The sample data list about 250,000 clones, and roughly 85% of these were observed just once. The ten largest clones add up to around 9.8% of the sample. The sample taken for sequencing was PBMCs or T cells enriched from blood (not recorded which). These receptors all come from a woman aged 45-60 years with acute COVID-19.

The rearrangement joins TRBV7-8 to TRBJ2-1, with 10 nucleotides matching TRBD2. The J segment lost 4 bases and the V segment lost 3 bases, leaving 6 bases of the junction unmatched. The CDR3 has 16 residues. CDR1 and CDR2 from the germline V gene are SGHVS and FQNEAQ. The CDR3 DNA reads TGTGCCAGCAGCTTGGAATTAGCGGGGGGTTACAATGAGCAGTTCTTC. Translation: CASSLELAGGYNEQFF.

The gene calls are TRBV7-9 and TRBJ1-1; TRBD1 matches at 8 bases. Germline V CDR1 and CDR2: SEHNR, FQNEAQ (reference sequence). V dropped 6 bases and J dropped 4; count of bases not matched to a gene: 7. This CDR3 has 14 residues. This CDR3 is CASSNRQGSTEAFF. CDR3 nucleotides: TGTGCCAGCAGTAACCGACAGGGGAGCACTGAAGCTTTCTTT.

The sample holds one count of this clone. The chain employs TRBV2 and TRBJ1-1; no reliable D call. The CDR3 consists of 12 residues. Germline V gene data show CDR1 as SNHLY and CDR2 as FYNNEI. With 8 bases removed from V and 1 base from J, the gap between germline ends came to 8 bases. The CDR3 loop reads CASGRANTEAFF. In DNA form, the CDR3 reads TGTGCCAGCGGGCGGGCGAACACTGAAGCTTTCTTT.

The V call is TRBV12-3 or TRBV12-4, the J call TRBJ1-2; TRBD1 is a possible D gene (6 bases). This CDR3 comprises 12 residues. The V gene lost 6 bases and the J gene lost 4 bases, with 9 bases spanning the gap. CDR3 amino acids: CASSQTGYGYTF. In nucleotides, the CDR3 is TGTGCCAGCAGCCAGACAGGCTATGGCTACACCTTC.

The rearrangement joins TRBV3-1 (or the pseudogene TRBV3-2) to TRBJ1-1, with 11 bases identical to TRBD1. The V gene end was trimmed by 1 base and the J gene end by 3 bases; junction bases not matched to a gene: 10. The CDR3 is 18 amino acids. Germline V gene data show CDR1 as LGHDT and CDR2 as YNNKEL (reference sequence). The CDR3 loop is CASSQGTGGSVKDTEAFF. CDR3 sequence (DNA): TGTGCCAGCAGCCAAGGGACAGGGGGCAGCGTCAAGGACACTGAAGCTTTCTTT.

The gene calls are TRBV19 and TRBJ2-1, with D possibly being TRBD1 (5 bases). Looked up from germline, CDR1 is LNHDA and CDR2 is SQIVND (reference sequence). Trimming pared 7 bases from V and 0 bases from J, leaving 13 bases between. The CDR3 spans 15 residues. The CDR3 reads CASNLRQSSYNEQFF. The CDR3, as DNA: TGTGCCAGTAACCTACGACAGAGCTCCTACAATGAGCAGTTCTTC.

The chain couples TRBV6-2 or TRBV6-3 to TRBJ2-7, with a weak D call TRBD2 (6 bases). V lost 0 bases and J lost 6, with 9 bases in between. This CDR3 is built from 13 residues. Germline CDR1 is MNHEY and CDR2 is SVGEGT. As DNA, the CDR3 is TGTGCCAGCAGTTACTCATCCGGGGGCGAGCAGTACTTC. This sequence encodes CASSYSSGGEQYF.

This clone was recorded a few times. This chain connects TRBV5-1 to TRBJ2-7; the match to TRBD1 covers 7 bases. V trimming: 4 bases; J trimming: 2 bases; junction bases outside the gene matches: 6. The CDR3 runs to 14 residues. CDR1 SGHRS and CDR2 YFSETQ come from the germline V gene. As DNA, the CDR3 is TGCGCCAGCAGCCCTGACAGGGTTCCCTACGAGCAGTACTTC. Its protein is CASSPDRVPYEQYF.

This clone showed up just once. The genes are TRBV4-1 and TRBJ1-1, with D tentatively TRBD1 (6 bases). The CDR3 consists of 16 residues. Between the trimmed V and J ends, which lost 0 bases and 0 bases, there was a span of 11 bases. Per the germline V gene, CDR1 is MGHRA and CDR2 is YSYEKL. The CDR3 nucleotides are TGCGCCAGCAGCCAAGAAGGTACAGGGCTGAACACTGAAGCTTTCTTT. This encodes CASSQEGTGLNTEAFF.

The CDR3 region is CASSGYQETQYF. DNA of the CDR3: TGTGCCAGCAGTGGCTACCAAGAGACCCAGTACTTC. V usage is TRBV6-6 and J usage is TRBJ2-5; D remains ambiguous. This CDR3 is 12 amino acids long. The germline V gene has CDR1 MNHNY and CDR2 SVGAGI (reference sequence). Trimming took 5 bases from V and 0 from J, leaving 4 bases between them.

J is TRBJ2-1 and V is TRBV6-5, with 10 bases matching TRBD2. CDR1 is MNHEY, CDR2 SVGAGI, per germline. The length of the CDR3 is 14 residues. V lost 6 bases to trimming and J lost 5 bases; unmatched junction nucleotides: 4. CDR3 region: CASRGTSAHNEQFF. The CDR3 DNA is TGTGCCAGCAGGGGGACTAGCGCCCACAATGAGCAGTTCTTC.

The gene calls are TRBV6-5 and TRBJ1-6, with TRBD1 matching over 10 bases. CDR3 size: 15 residues. Losses at the gene ends were 5 bases for V and 9 bases for J; bases not matched to a gene: 7. The germline V gene has CDR1 MNHEY and CDR2 SVGAGI. The chain's CDR3 is CASSPSGTGVSPLHF. The CDR3 coding sequence is TGTGCCAGCAGTCCCTCCGGGACAGGGGTTTCACCCCTCCACTTT.

V usage is TRBV2 and J usage is TRBJ2-7; possibly TRBD1 for D (6 bases). V was shortened by 7 bases and J by 1 base, with 11 bases between the two germline ends. The CDR3 spans 13 residues. CDR1 SNHLY and CDR2 FYNNEI come from the germline V gene. CDR3: CASNREGSYEQYF. The CDR3 DNA is TGTGCCAGCAACAGGGAAGGGTCCTACGAGCAGTACTTC. Full variable domain (rest looked up from reference TRBV2 and TRBJ2-7): EPEVTQTPSHQVTQMGQEVILRCVPISNHLYFYWYRQILGQKVEFLVSFYNNEISEKSEIFDDQFSVERPDGSNFTLKIRSTKLEDSAMYFCASNREGSYEQYFGPGTRLTVT.

This clone was seen more than once but under ten times. The CDR3 DNA is TGTGCCAGCAGCTTCGATTTGAGGGACACCATATATTTT. It specifies CASSFDLRDTIYF. This sequence joins TRBV11-2 and TRBJ1-3; D unresolved. CDR1 is SGHAT, CDR2 FQNNGV, per germline. CDR3 length: 13 residues. The V gene lost 3 bases and the J gene lost 8 bases, with 11 bases spanning the gap.

The V and J genes are TRBV16 and TRBJ1-2; 9 bases are shared with TRBD1. The CDR3 has 13 amino acids. The germline V gene has CDR1 KGHSY and CDR2 FQNENV. The V gene end was trimmed by 4 bases and the J gene end by 8 bases; junction bases not matched to a gene: 5. The CDR3 DNA follows: TGTGCCAGCAGCCCGGGACAGGGACTCGGCTACACCTTC. This translates into CASSPGQGLGYTF.

CDR3: CASSYQLGIDTQYF. The CDR3 DNA reads as TGTGCCAGCAGTTACCAACTAGGAATAGATACGCAGTATTTT. V and J are TRBV6-5 and TRBJ2-3; TRBD2 might be the D (5 bases). Germline CDR1 and CDR2: MNHEY and SVGAGI. This CDR3 contains 14 residues. V gave up 2 bases and J gave up 5 bases, with 11 bases separating them.

This chain connects TRBV29-1 to TRBJ1-2; 7 bases line up with TRBD1. Germline V CDR1 and CDR2: SQVTM, ANQGSEA. This CDR3 has 15 amino acids. Germline trimming cut 6 bases from V and 2 bases from J; bases unmatched to any gene: 12. The CDR3 region has the DNA TGCAGCGTCGGGAACCCCGGACAGGCCAACTATGGCTACACCTTC. Protein product: CSVGNPGQANYGYTF.

The chain employs TRBV6-5 and TRBJ2-7, with TRBD1 matching 10 bases. Germline V lookup: CDR1 MNHEY, CDR2 SVGAGI. This CDR3 has 15 amino acids. V dropped 2 bases and J dropped 2; count of bases not matched to a gene: 3. The chain's CDR3 is CASSYMGQGTYEQYF. CDR3 nucleotide sequence: TGTGCCAGCAGTTACATGGGACAGGGGACCTACGAGCAGTACTTC.

The chain employs TRBV6-5 and TRBJ1-5, with 7 bases identical to TRBD1. The V and J ends lost 9 bases and 5 bases, in that order; junction bases with no gene match: 7. The CDR3 length is 13 residues. Germline CDR1 reads MNHEY; CDR2 reads SVGAGI. The CDR3 reads CASGDREDQPQHF. The CDR3 nucleotides read TGTGCCAGTGGCGACAGGGAGGATCAGCCCCAGCATTTT.

This CDR3 reads CASGQRQGAEQYF. The CDR3 coding sequence is TGTGCCAGCGGACAAAGACAGGGGGCCGAGCAGTACTTC. The rearrangement uses TRBV9 and TRBJ2-7, with TRBD1 identical over 10 bases. Germline CDR1 and CDR2: SGDLS and YYNGEE. V dropped 7 bases and J dropped 6; count of bases not matched to a gene: 7. This CDR3 is 13 amino acids long.

This chain connects TRBV25-1 to TRBJ2-7; D unresolved. This CDR3 has 15 amino acids. Trimming shortened V by 3 bases and J by 2 bases, and 14 bases separated the two germline ends. Per germline, CDR1 MGHDK and CDR2 SYGVNS. The CDR3: CASSDHHIRTYEQYF. The CDR3 nucleotides read TGTGCCAGCAGTGACCACCACATAAGAACCTACGAGCAGTACTTC.

The J gene is TRBJ2-3, the V gene TRBV6-2 or TRBV6-3; 11 bases map to TRBD2. The CDR3 sequence is 16 residues long. The V and J ends lost 6 bases and 7 bases, in that order; junction bases with no gene match: 12. CDR1 is MNHEY and CDR2 is SVGEGT in the germline V gene. CDR3 region: CASSPGLAETGYTQYF. The CDR3 bases are TGTGCCAGCAGCCCGGGACTAGCGGAAACCGGTTATACGCAGTATTTT.

CDR3 DNA: TGTGCCAGCTCCACCACCACCGGGACTTTTCGATCACCCCTCCACTTT. Encoded protein: CASSTTTGTFRSPLHF. The rearrangement uses TRBV18 and TRBJ1-6, with D maybe TRBD1 (5 bases). This CDR3 contains 16 residues. Germline CDR1 KGHSH, CDR2 LQKENI. Deletions cut 6 bases from V and 10 bases from J, with 22 bases between.

V is TRBV25-1 and J is TRBJ1-1; D uncertain. Trimming shortened V by 0 bases and J by 1 base, and 6 bases separated the two germline ends. This CDR3 comprises 14 residues. Germline V gene lookup returns CDR1 MGHDK and CDR2 SYGVNS. In nucleotides, the CDR3 is TGTGCCAGCAGTGAATATATCGGGAACACTGAAGCTTTCTTT. Residues: CASSEYIGNTEAFF.

V usage is TRBV5-1 and J usage is TRBJ2-1; 9 nucleotides align to TRBD2. V lost 3 bases, J lost 6 bases, and 4 bases stayed unmatched. Germline CDR1 reads SGHRS; CDR2 reads YFSETQ. The CDR3 contains 14 residues. Here the CDR3 DNA reads TGCGCCAGCAGCTCAGGCGGGGGGGCCAATGAGCAGTTCTTC. Its protein product is CASSSGGGANEQFF.

The V call is TRBV5-6, the J call TRBJ2-1, with D possibly being TRBD1 (5 bases). The CDR3 contains 15 residues. Germline V gives CDR1 SGHDT, CDR2 YYEEEE. Trimming cost V 0 bases and J 0 bases, with 7 bases left between them. The CDR3 region is CASSLGQTSYNEQFF. CDR3 nucleotides: TGTGCCAGCAGCTTGGGACAGACCTCCTACAATGAGCAGTTCTTC. Complete variable domain (other parts from reference TRBV5-6 and TRBJ2-1): DAGVTQSPTHLIKTRGQQVTLRCSPKSGHDTVSWYQQALGQGPQFIFQYYEEEERQRGNFPDRFSGHQFPNYSSELNVNALLLGDSALYLCASSLGQTSYNEQFFGPGTRLTVL.

This chain links TRBV2 with TRBJ2-3, with 8 positions matching TRBD1. This CDR3 is built from 15 residues. J was trimmed by 1 base and V by 6 bases; bases with no gene match: 6. Germline V lookup: CDR1 SNHLY, CDR2 FYNNEI. The CDR3 region has the DNA TGTGCCAGCAGGGGGACAGGCATCCGCACAGATACGCAGTATTTT. Its translation: CASRGTGIRTDTQYF.

The V and J genes are TRBV25-1 and TRBJ1-2; maybe TRBD1 (5 bases). The germline V gene encodes CDR1 MGHDK and CDR2 SYGVNS. CDR3 length: 12 amino acids. With 8 bases removed from V and 2 bases from J, the gap between germline ends came to 9 bases. The CDR3 DNA sequence: TGTGCCAGCTATGACAGAAACTATGGCTACACCTTC. Translated: CASYDRNYGYTF.

V gene TRBV5-4 combines with J gene TRBJ1-6; the match to TRBD1 covers 8 bases. The CDR3 is 14 amino acids. After removal of 4 bases from V and 7 bases from J, the junction contained 4 bases not matched to a gene. CDR1 and CDR2 (germline): SGHNT, YYREEE (reference sequence). The CDR3 region is CASSADRANSPLHF. DNA for the CDR3: TGTGCCAGCAGCGCGGACAGGGCCAATTCACCCCTCCACTTT.